This TCR beta chain was observed in a study of blood T cell repertoires in COVID-19. Study in general: Acute-phase and convalescent COVID-19 samples originated in the United States, Italy and Spain. PBMCs, B-cell-depleted T cells, or T cells were the source of the cDNA or gDNA that made up the material.

The CDR3 spans 14 residues. With 1 base removed from V and 5 bases from J, the gap between germline ends came to 11 bases. Germline V CDR1 and CDR2: KGHSH, LQKENI. Per the original methods: For nucleated cells, counts were estimated from reference gene primer amplification. Assay used: immunoSEQ multiplex PCR; TCRdb lists only in-frame clones, some missing. The DNA gave D and trimming, while V, J and clone size come from that table. The sample contains about 74,000 clones, 88% of which appear only once. The sequenced sample was peripheral blood. The sequence derives from a woman of 80 years or more with active or convalescent COVID-19. The chain recombines TRBV18 with TRBJ2-5; the D gene is possibly TRBD2 (6 bases). The CDR3 loop reads CASSPQAGGETQYF. The CDR3 nucleotides read TGTGCCAGCTCACCACAGGCAGGAGGGGAGACCCAGTACTTC.